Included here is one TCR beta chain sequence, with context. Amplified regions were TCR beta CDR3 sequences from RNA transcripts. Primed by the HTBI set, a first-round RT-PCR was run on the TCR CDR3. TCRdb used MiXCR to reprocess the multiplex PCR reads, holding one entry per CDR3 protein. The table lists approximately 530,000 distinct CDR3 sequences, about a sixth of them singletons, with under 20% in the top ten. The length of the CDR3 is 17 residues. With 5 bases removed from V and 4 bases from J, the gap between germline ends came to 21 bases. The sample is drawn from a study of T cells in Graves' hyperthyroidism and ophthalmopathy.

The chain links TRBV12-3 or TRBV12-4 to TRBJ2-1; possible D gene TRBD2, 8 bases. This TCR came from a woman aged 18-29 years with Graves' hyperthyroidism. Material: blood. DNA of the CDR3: TGTGCCAGCAGTCTAGGGGGCGGGGGGTCTCTTTACAATGAGCAGTTCTTC. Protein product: CASSLGGGGSLYNEQFF.